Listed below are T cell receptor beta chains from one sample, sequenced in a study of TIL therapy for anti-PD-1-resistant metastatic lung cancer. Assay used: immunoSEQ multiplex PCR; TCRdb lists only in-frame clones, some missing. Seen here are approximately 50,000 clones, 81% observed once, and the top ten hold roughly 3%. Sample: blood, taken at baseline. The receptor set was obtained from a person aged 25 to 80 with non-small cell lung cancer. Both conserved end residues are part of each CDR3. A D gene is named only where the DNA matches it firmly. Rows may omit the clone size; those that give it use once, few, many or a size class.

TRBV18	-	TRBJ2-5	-	TGTGCCGGCCGACACGGCGGGGCCCCCCAAGAGACCCAGTACTTC	CAGRHGGAPQETQYF
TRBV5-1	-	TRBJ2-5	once	TGCGCCAGCAGCTTGGCCGAGGCCCGAGGGTACCAAGAGACCCAGTACTTC	CASSLAEARGYQETQYF
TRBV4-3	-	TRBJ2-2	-	TGCGCCAGGAGACTTAGAATAAGGACCGGGGAGCTGTTTTTT	CARRLRIRTGELFF
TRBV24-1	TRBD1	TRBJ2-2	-	TGTGCCACCAGTGATCGGGACAGGGCGAACACCGGGGAGCTGTTTTTT	CATSDRDRANTGELFF
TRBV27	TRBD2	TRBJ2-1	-	TGTGCCAGCAGTTTTGGGGGCGGGGGGGCGTTCAATGAGCAGTTCTTC	CASSFGGGGAFNEQFF
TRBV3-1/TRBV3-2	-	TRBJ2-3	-	TGTGCCAGCAGCCGTTACGGGCAGTATTTT	CASSRYGQYF
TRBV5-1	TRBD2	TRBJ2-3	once	TGCGCCAGCAGCTTAGTCTTGTCTAGCGGGAAGCTGGGTCGCACAGATACGCAGTATTTT	CASSLVLSSGKLGRTDTQYF
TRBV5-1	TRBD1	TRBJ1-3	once	TGCGCCAGCAGCGCGGGGACAGCATTCTCTGGAAACACCATATATTTT	CASSAGTAFSGNTIYF
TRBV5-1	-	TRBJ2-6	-	TGCGCCAGCAGCGCCTCTGGGGCCAACGTCCTGACTTTC	CASSASGANVLTF
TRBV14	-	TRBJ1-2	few	TGTGCCAGCAGCCAAGTAGACGGACTCTATGGCTACACCTTC	CASSQVDGLYGYTF